The rows below give T cell receptor beta chains drawn from one sample of a study of graft-versus-host responses after intestinal transplantation. No cognate antigen is known for these TCRs. Libraries were prepared by immunoSEQ multiplex PCR; TCRdb keeps only in-frame clonotypes and omits some of them. The sample gives 90,000 to 95,000 clones, about 89% of which show up once; 6% is in the top ten. Sequences were derived from unstimulated CD8+ T cells sorted from spleen or lymph node cells, sampled before intestinal transplant. Receptors originate from a human donor who received an intestinal transplant. CDR3s include the opening cysteine and the closing phenylalanine or tryptophan. The D gene is left open where the match is weak. Only part of the rows carry a size: once, few, many, or a class if the clone is expanded.

>.|TRBJ2-1|.|TRBV27
CASSLDGGGLQQFF
TGTGCCAGCAGTTTAGATGGTGGGGGGCTCCAGCAGTTCTTC
>TRBD1|TRBJ2-7|.|TRBV6-5
CASQGEYEQYF
TGTGCCAGCCAGGGGGAATACGAGCAGTACTTC
>.|TRBJ1-1|.|TRBV6-5
CASSYYGGLNTEAFF
TGTGCCAGCAGTTATTATGGGGGGCTTAACACTGAAGCTTTCTTT
>TRBD1|TRBJ2-7|.|TRBV15
CATSRVGQGAYEQYF
TGTGCCACCAGCAGGGTTGGACAGGGGGCATACGAGCAGTACTTC
>.|TRBJ2-5|.|TRBV11-2
CASSPLGETQYF
TGTGCCAGCAGCCCCCTCGGGGAGACCCAGTACTTC
>.|TRBJ2-3|.|TRBV5-6
CASSSTGSTDTQYF
TGTGCCAGCAGCTCGACAGGTAGCACAGATACGCAGTATTTT
>.|TRBJ2-7|.|TRBV2
CASSGPGSGEQYF
TGTGCCAGCAGTGGACCGGGGTCCGGGGAGCAGTACTTC
>.|TRBJ2-1|once|TRBV4-1
CASSQDTTPGHEQFF
TGCGCCAGCAGCCAAGATACTACCCCAGGCCATGAGCAGTTCTTC
>.|TRBJ1-1|.|TRBV6-6
CASSYRPTEAFF
TGTGCCAGCAGTTATCGCCCGACAGAAGCTTTCTTT
>TRBD1|TRBJ1-5|.|TRBV7-3
CASSLGGTDQPQHF
TGTGCCAGCAGCTTGGGCGGGACAGATCAGCCCCAGCATTTT